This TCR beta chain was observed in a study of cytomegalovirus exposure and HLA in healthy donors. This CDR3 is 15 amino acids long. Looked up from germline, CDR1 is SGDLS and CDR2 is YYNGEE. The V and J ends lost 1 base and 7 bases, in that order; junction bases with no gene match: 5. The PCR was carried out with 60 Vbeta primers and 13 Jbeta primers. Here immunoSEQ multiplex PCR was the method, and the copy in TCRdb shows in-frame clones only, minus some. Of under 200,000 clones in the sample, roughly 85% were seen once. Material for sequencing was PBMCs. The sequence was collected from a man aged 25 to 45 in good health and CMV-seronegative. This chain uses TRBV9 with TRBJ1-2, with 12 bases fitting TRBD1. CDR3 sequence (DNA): TGTGCCAGCAGCGTAAAGGGACAGGGGGCCTCTGGCTACACCTTC. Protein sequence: CASSVKGQGASGYTF.